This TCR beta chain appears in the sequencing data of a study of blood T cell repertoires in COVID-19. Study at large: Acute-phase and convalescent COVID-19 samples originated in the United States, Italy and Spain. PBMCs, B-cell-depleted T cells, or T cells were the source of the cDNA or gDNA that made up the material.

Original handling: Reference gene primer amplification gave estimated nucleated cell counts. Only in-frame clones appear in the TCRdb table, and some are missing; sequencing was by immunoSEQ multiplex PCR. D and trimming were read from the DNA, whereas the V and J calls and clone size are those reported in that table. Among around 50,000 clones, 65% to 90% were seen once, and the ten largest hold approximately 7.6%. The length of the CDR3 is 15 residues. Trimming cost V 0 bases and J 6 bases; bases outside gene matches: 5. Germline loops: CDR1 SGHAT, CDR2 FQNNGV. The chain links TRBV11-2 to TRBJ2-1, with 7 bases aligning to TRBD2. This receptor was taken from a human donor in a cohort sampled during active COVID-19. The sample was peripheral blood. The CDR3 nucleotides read TGTGCCAGCAGCTTAGAGCCGGGAGGAGGCAATGAGCAGTTCTTC. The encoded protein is CASSLEPGGGNEQFF.